This T cell receptor (beta chain) was retrieved from a study of CD8+ T cells in alopecia areata (dated by TCRdb to the late 2010s). For context, the study as a whole: The treated patients, all with moderate-to-severe alopecia areata, were enrolled in an open-label pilot trial of oral tofacitinib given at 5 to 10 mg twice daily. Tofacitinib was administered for 6 to 18 months, and 6 months of follow-up off drug were then conducted to assess delayed response and recurrence. Disease severity in treated patients was measured with the SALT score, which quantifies the percentage of affected scalp surface area. High-throughput TCRbeta sequencing was used to examine T cell clonal expansion in alopecia areata in both the C3H/HeJ mouse model and human patients. In humans, TCRbeta sequencing was performed on scalp tissue and on sorted CD4+ and CD8+ peripheral blood T cells from healthy controls and from patients with patchy or totalis/universalis alopecia areata. Biopsies were taken from tofacitinib-treated patients at baseline and again at 4 and 24 weeks into treatment, and several of those patients also had a later scalp biopsy. Scalp clonality was compared among normal scalp (n=4), patchy alopecia areata scalp (n=8), and alopecia totalis/universalis scalp (n=8). RNA was obtained with the PAXgene miRNA kit for fixed scalp, the miRNeasy kit for PBMCs, and the RNeasy kit for mouse skin. TCRbeta CDR3 regions were amplified by immunoSEQ multiplex PCR using 35 Vbeta forward and 13 Jbeta reverse primers.

Points on this clone: The antigen this receptor binds is unknown. Qualities for individual bases were not recorded, and no much larger clone is one base off.

The CDR3 measures 15 amino acids from cysteine to phenylalanine. Just the 45-base CDR3 DNA is kept, in frame starting at base 1. Trimming removed 2 bases from V and 4 bases from J; the gene matches leave 8 bases unexplained. The germline V gene (reference sequence) gives CDR1 as GTSNPN and CDR2 as SVGIG. Paper-wide results and their limitations: During tofacitinib treatment, many expanded lesional clones remained in scalp and blood, and this persistence may partly explain relapse after treatment is stopped. The treated cohort was small, with a single nonresponder, so links between baseline CD8+ expansion and response need larger studies. Tofacitinib significantly decreased scalp clonality and the number of expanded CD8+ clones among the top 100 scalp clones. Compared with mice, TCR sequences shared between patients were less clear, possibly partly because of HLA diversity across the patient population. Resident alphabeta T cells in normal human skin are also sequenced, complicating scalp TCR repertoire analysis, unlike mouse skin dominated by gammadelta T cells. Compared with normal scalp, lesional scalp had higher clonality and more expanded CD8+ clones, particularly in alopecia totalis/universalis, a pattern that suggests antigenic drive.

Libraries came from the immunoSEQ multiplex PCR assay. For TCR sequencing, RNA was extracted from every sample and reverse transcribed into cDNA to serve as template. First-strand cDNA was synthesized with SuperScript III using a 2:1 mix of oligo-dT and random hexamers. A synthetic immune receptor repertoire was used to gauge amplification bias, and whatever bias remained was removed computationally. From the authors' description of their analysis: Raw reads were preprocessed to remove errors, and CDR3 was defined according to IMGT conventions as the region from the conserved cysteine to phenylalanine. Clonality was computed as 1 minus the Shannon entropy, with the entropy normalized by log2 of the number of productive unique TCRs. Scalp TCRbeta sequences were cross-referenced with sorted blood CD4 and CD8 repertoires so that the CD4 or CD8 identity of scalp clones could be inferred. The table comes from immuneACCESS by way of TCRdb, which keeps in-frame sequences with V and J called. Part of the clones is missing from these tables; in studies checked, under half for an unresolved V gene and the rest for unknown reasons. V and J calls and clone size follow that table, whereas D and trimming were derived from the DNA. The sample profile shows 250,000 to 350,000 clones; approximately 60% of them were found once. The ten largest clonotypes hold around 0.84% of the sample.

Interpreted using the paper, the treatment or condition label stands for: oral pan-JAK inhibitor, 5-10 mg twice daily. Peripheral blood and lesional scalp punch biopsies were obtained from patients with alopecia areata. PBMCs were isolated by density centrifugation and stained for CD3, CD4 and CD8, and CD4+ and CD8+ T cells were sorted on a FACSAria. Here the chain combines TRBV30 and TRBJ1-3, with TRBD1 matching 7 junction bases. The sequencing here drew on CD4+ T cells sorted from blood, taken at week 52, from a patient treated with tofacitinib. The clonotype was recovered from a human donor with alopecia areata. The DNA is as follows: TGTGCCTGGAGTAGGGAGGGGGCTAGCGGAAACACCATATATTTT. Its product reads: CAWSREGASGNTIYF.